These 8 T cell receptor beta chains were all obtained from the same sample, sequenced in a study of regulatory T cells in long-lasting Graves disease. To make TCR beta libraries, researchers used iRepertoire HTBI primers and Arm-PCR of CDR3 regions. MiXCR was run by TCRdb on the multiplex PCR reads, yielding one entry per CDR3 protein. The sample consists of around 500,000 distinct CDR3 sequences, 9.5% to 15% of them appearing once. Sample time point: newly diagnosed GD, antithyroid drugs for less than 3 months. Preparation of the TCR library used RNA extracted from PBMCs. These records were also assigned to another study, of T cells in Graves' hyperthyroidism and ophthalmopathy.

Here the sequenced sample was peripheral blood mononuclear cells (PBMCs), taken at new diagnosis, from a patient treated with antithyroid drugs. Receptors were obtained from a woman aged 25 to 39 with Graves disease.

This clonotype has more than one count but fewer than ten. This chain uses TRBV10-3 with TRBJ2-5; tentative D call: TRBD1 (6 bases). CDR1 and CDR2 (germline): ENHRY, SYGVKD. CDR3 length: 13 amino acids. This CDR3 reads CATRRGSWETQYF. CDR3 sequence (DNA): TGTGCGACCCGCAGGGGATCTTGGGAGACCCAGTACTTC.

This clonotype was seen ten or more times. This rearrangement joins TRBV20-1 to TRBJ1-1; 8 bases match TRBD1. The CDR3 length is 15 residues. From germline, CDR1 is DFQATT and CDR2 SNEGSKA (reference sequence). The trim removed 4 bases at V and 2 bases at J, leaving 9 bases unmatched. This chain's CDR3 is CSAMPFDRGNTEAFF. CDR3 DNA sequence: TGCAGTGCTATGCCCTTCGACAGGGGCAACACTGAAGCTTTCTTT.

The chain combines TRBV30 with TRBJ2-5, with 8 bases that match TRBD2. CDR1 and CDR2 from the germline V gene are GTSNPN and SVGIG (reference sequence). V trimming: 5 bases; J trimming: 2 bases; junction bases outside the gene matches: 4. The CDR3 runs 13 residues. Here the CDR3 reads CAWSGLGQETQYF. CDR3 nucleotide sequence: TGTGCCTGGTCGGGACTAGGGCAAGAGACCCAGTACTTC.

The sample holds many counts of this clonotype. The chain joins TRBV2 to TRBJ2-5, with 13 bases lining up with TRBD2. J was trimmed by 5 bases and V by 5 bases; bases with no gene match: 5. The length of the CDR3 is 15 residues. CDR1 is SNHLY, CDR2 FYNNEI, per germline. CDR3 amino acids: CASSYGLAGEETQYF. As DNA, the CDR3 is TGTGCCAGCAGTTACGGACTAGCGGGAGAGGAGACCCAGTACTTC. Combining the CDR3 with reference TRBV2 and TRBJ2-5 gives the whole variable domain EPEVTQTPSHQVTQMGQEVILRCVPISNHLYFYWYRQILGQKVEFLVSFYNNEISEKSEIFDDQFSVERPDGSNFTLKIRSTKLEDSAMYFCASSYGLAGEETQYFGPGTRLLVL.

In its sample, this clonotype was seen a few times. The chain couples TRBV2 to TRBJ2-3; 11 bases are a match to TRBD1. The trim removed 5 bases at V and 4 bases at J, leaving 5 bases unmatched. From germline, CDR1 is SNHLY and CDR2 FYNNEI. This CDR3 comprises 15 residues. CDR3 sequence (DNA): TGTGCCAGCAGTTCGGACAGGGGGCGCGCAGATACGCAGTATTTT. Protein sequence: CASSSDRGRADTQYF.

In its sample, this clonotype was seen many times. The chain links TRBV7-2 to TRBJ2-7, with 10 bases matching TRBD2. Germline V gene data show CDR1 as SGHTA and CDR2 as FQGNSA. Losses at the gene ends were 4 bases for V and 4 bases for J; bases not matched to a gene: 7. The CDR3 is 15 amino acids. CDR3 DNA sequence: TGTGCCAGCAGCTCGGGAGCGGGAGGGCCGTACGAGCAGTACTTC. Protein product: CASSSGAGGPYEQYF.

The rearrangement joins TRBV24-1 to TRBJ2-2; tentatively, D is TRBD2 (6 bases). V lost 1 base and J 2 bases, leaving 10 bases between the germline ends. CDR3 length: 16 residues. Germline V gene sequence: CDR1 KGHDR, CDR2 SFDVKD. The DNA of the CDR3 is TGTGCCACCAGTGATTTTACTAGCAGAAACACCGGGGAGCTGTTTTTT. This encodes CATSDFTSRNTGELFF.

The sample holds many counts of this clonotype. The CDR3 coding sequence is TGTGCCAGCAGCCCCAACAGGGTCGGGGAGCTGTTTTTT. It is translated as CASSPNRVGELFF. This chain links TRBV9 with TRBJ2-2, with D possibly being TRBD1 (6 bases). Germline loops: CDR1 SGDLS, CDR2 YYNGEE. The CDR3 contains 13 residues. V was shortened by 4 bases and J by 7 bases, with 11 bases between the two germline ends.